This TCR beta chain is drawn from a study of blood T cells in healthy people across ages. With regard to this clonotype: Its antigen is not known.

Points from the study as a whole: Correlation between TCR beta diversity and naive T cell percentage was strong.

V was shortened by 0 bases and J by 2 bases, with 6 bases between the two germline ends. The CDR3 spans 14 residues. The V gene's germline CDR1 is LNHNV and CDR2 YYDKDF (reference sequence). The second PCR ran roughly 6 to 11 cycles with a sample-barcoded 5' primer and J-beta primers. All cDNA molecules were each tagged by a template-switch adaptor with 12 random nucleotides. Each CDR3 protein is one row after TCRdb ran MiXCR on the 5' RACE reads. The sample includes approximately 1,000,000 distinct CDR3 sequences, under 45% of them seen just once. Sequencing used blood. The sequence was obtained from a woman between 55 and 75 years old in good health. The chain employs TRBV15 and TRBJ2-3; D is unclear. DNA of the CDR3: TGTGCCACCAGCAGAGAGACCTACACAGATACGCAGTATTTT. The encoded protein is CATSRETYTDTQYF.